A single sample gave rise to the 21 T cell receptor beta chains below, sequenced in a study of beta chain features in type 1 diabetes. Study-wide results and caveats: TCRB CDR3s from Type 1 diabetes patients were moderately but significantly shorter in all four CD4+ subsets.

Antigen specificity for these receptors is unknown. cDNA synthesis used the whole RNA isolate, giving expressed TCRB sequences. Profiling relied on immunoSEQ multiplex PCR, and the TCRdb table lists in-frame clones only, not all of them. The data show almost 350,000 clones, around 9.3% seen once. The sequenced material came from central memory CD4+ T cells from blood. These receptor sequences come from a man aged 25-45 years with type 1 diabetes.

This chain connects TRBV7-9 to TRBJ1-2; no clear D gene. This CDR3 is 14 amino acids long. Trimming stripped 2 bases from V and 0 bases from J, with 7 bases between. Looked up from germline, CDR1 is SEHNR and CDR2 is FQNEAQ (reference sequence). The CDR3 nucleotides are TGTGCCAGCAGCTTATCGGTCTCTAACTATGGCTACACCTTC. Protein: CASSLSVSNYGYTF.

The chain recombines TRBV10-3 with TRBJ2-2; a possible D gene is TRBD1 (6 bases). This CDR3 is built from 15 residues. Germline V lookup: CDR1 ENHRY, CDR2 SYGVKD. Trimming stripped 6 bases from V and 0 bases from J, with 11 bases between. The CDR3 DNA follows: TGTGCCATCAGGAAGGGGGATTCGAACACCGGGGAGCTGTTTTTT. Protein product: CAIRKGDSNTGELFF.

This clone was seen a few times. The chain links TRBV2 to TRBJ2-7; 12 nucleotides align to TRBD1. The CDR3 totals 13 residues. The V segment lost 6 bases and the J segment 4 bases; nucleotides outside the gene matches: 1. Per germline, CDR1 SNHLY and CDR2 FYNNEI. The CDR3 DNA reads TGTGCCAGCAGGGGACAGGGGGCGTACGAGCAGTACTTC. Protein product: CASRGQGAYEQYF.

This clone was recorded a few times. The CDR3: CASSLVQTSVTDTQYF. The DNA of the CDR3 is TGTGCCAGCAGCTTAGTGCAGACTAGCGTAACAGATACGCAGTATTTT. V and J are TRBV7-2 and TRBJ2-3; 8 nucleotides agree with TRBD2. Per the germline V gene, CDR1 is SGHTA and CDR2 is FQGNSA. V dropped 1 base and J dropped 3; count of bases not matched to a gene: 6. CDR3 length: 16 amino acids.

The table lists this clone with a few counts. CDR3 loop: CAWNRETYGYTF. CDR3 DNA sequence: TGTGCCTGGAACAGGGAAACCTATGGCTACACCTTC. The chain combines TRBV30 with TRBJ1-2, with D tentatively TRBD1 (6 bases). There are 12 residues in the CDR3. Germline V gives CDR1 GTSNPN, CDR2 SVGIG (reference sequence). V lost 4 bases to trimming and J lost 4 bases, with 10 bases between them. Looking up the rest from reference TRBV30 and TRBJ1-2 gives the full variable domain: SQTIHQWPATLVQPVGSPLSLECTVEGTSNPNLYWYRQAAGRGLQLLFYSVGIGQISSEVPQNLSASRPQDRQFILSSKKLLLSDSGFYLCAWNRETYGYTFGSGTRLTVV.

A remark on this clone: At the DNA level, this CDR3 is encoded by other sequences in the same sample as well. The chain employs TRBV2 and TRBJ2-3; tentatively, D is TRBD1 (6 bases). Trimming shortened V by 6 bases and J by 0 bases, and 10 bases separated the two germline ends. This CDR3 is built from 14 residues. CDR1 is SNHLY and CDR2 is FYNNEI in the germline V gene. The CDR3, as DNA: TGTGCCAGCAGCGAGCAGGGGAGCACAGATACGCAGTATTTT. Its protein product is CASSEQGSTDTQYF.

The CDR3 sequence is CASSSAAGTRGNTIYF. The CDR3 nucleotides are TGTGCCAGCAGCTCCGCAGCCGGGACGCGGGGAAACACCATATATTTT. V and J are TRBV9 and TRBJ1-3; possible D gene TRBD1, 5 bases. The V gene's germline CDR1 is SGDLS and CDR2 YYNGEE. The CDR3 runs to 16 residues. V lost 4 bases to trimming and J lost 4 bases, with 18 bases between them.

This chain connects TRBV6-1 to TRBJ2-3; D unresolved. V lost 7 bases and J 0 bases, leaving 8 bases between the germline ends. Germline-derived CDR1 and CDR2 are MNHNS and SASEGT. The CDR3 totals 13 residues. CDR3 nucleotides: TGTGCCAGCAAGCTACTAAGCACAGATACGCAGTATTTT. This gives the protein CASKLLSTDTQYF.

The rearrangement links TRBV5-4 to TRBJ2-5; 9 nucleotides agree with TRBD2. The CDR3 consists of 16 residues. With V trimmed by 2 bases and J by 2 bases, 7 bases remained unmatched. Germline V gene sequence: CDR1 SGHNT, CDR2 YYREEE (reference sequence). The DNA of the CDR3 is TGTGCCAGCAGCTTAGCGGGGGGAAACCTTCAAGAGACCCAGTACTTC. Protein: CASSLAGGNLQETQYF.

This sequence joins TRBV7-2 and TRBJ2-7; TRBD2 might be the D (5 bases). Germline assignment: CDR1 SGHTA and CDR2 FQGNSA. V lost 5 bases, J lost 3 bases, and 11 bases lay in between. The CDR3 covers 13 residues. The CDR3 protein is CASSEGNYYEQYF. CDR3 bases: TGTGCCAGCAGCGAGGGAAATTACTACGAGCAGTACTTC.

The chain uses TRBV11-2 and TRBJ2-6, with D uncertain. From germline, CDR1 is SGHAT and CDR2 FQNNGV. V lost 5 bases and J 1 base, leaving 12 bases between the germline ends. This CDR3 contains 16 residues. CDR3 protein: CASSDANWSGANVLTF. In DNA, the CDR3 is TGTGCCAGCAGCGACGCGAATTGGTCTGGGGCCAACGTCCTGACTTTC.

This clone came up a few times. The rearrangement joins TRBV7-2 to TRBJ2-7; the D gene is possibly TRBD2 (7 bases). V gave up 5 bases and J gave up 2 bases, with 19 bases separating them. This CDR3 has 16 amino acids. The germline CDR1 and CDR2 sequences are SGHTA and FQGNSA. As DNA, the CDR3 is TGTGCCAGCAGCCAAGGGGGAGGGACTCGAGCCTACGAGCAGTACTTC. Translating it yields CASSQGGGTRAYEQYF.

The genes are TRBV6-1 and TRBJ1-4; D ambiguous. CDR1 MNHNS and CDR2 SASEGT come from the germline V gene. V was clipped by 5 bases and J by 7 bases, with 8 bases between them. The CDR3 length is 12 residues. Here the CDR3 DNA reads TGTGCCAGCAGTCTTCGAGGTGAAAAACTGTTTTTT. It translates to CASSLRGEKLFF.

This clone has only a few counts. The rearrangement joins TRBV4-3 to TRBJ1-6; unclear D gene. The CDR3 runs to 14 residues. V was clipped by 1 base and J by 10 bases, with 11 bases between them. CDR1 LGHNA and CDR2 YSLEER come from the germline V gene. The CDR3 DNA reads as TGCGCCAGCAGCCAAGCAATCACCGGGTCACCCCTCCACTTT. Encoded protein: CASSQAITGSPLHF.

This clone was recorded many times. V gene TRBV7-9 combines with J gene TRBJ2-3; 14 bases map to TRBD2. Per the germline V gene, CDR1 is SEHNR and CDR2 is FQNEAQ (reference sequence). The CDR3 extends over 16 amino acids. Trimming cost V 1 base and J 4 bases; bases outside gene matches: 1. CDR3 coding DNA: TGTGCCAGCAGCTTAGGACTAGCGGGGGGGCCAGATACGCAGTATTTT. As protein: CASSLGLAGGPDTQYF.

This clone was counted a few times. For the CDR3, the DNA is TGTGCCAACGGACAGATCAATCAGCCCCAGCATTTT. It specifies CANGQINQPQHF. The genes are TRBV6-6 and TRBJ1-5; possibly TRBD1 for D (6 bases). CDR1 and CDR2 (germline): MNHNY, SVGAGI (reference sequence). The CDR3 runs to 12 residues. Trimming shortened V by 10 bases and J by 3 bases, and 10 bases separated the two germline ends.

The sample holds a few counts of this clone. V is TRBV7-9 and J is TRBJ2-5; perhaps TRBD1 as D (6 bases). This CDR3 comprises 15 residues. Germline CDR1 is SEHNR and CDR2 is FQNEAQ (reference sequence). Trimming removed 2 bases at V and 1 base at J, with 11 bases between. This CDR3 reads CASSLITGTQETQYF. As DNA, the CDR3 is TGTGCCAGCAGCTTAATAACAGGGACCCAAGAGACCCAGTACTTC.

This clone was counted a few times. One end of the junction does not line up with germline, which may come from a read error. Other DNA sequences in this sample translate to the same CDR3. The J gene is TRBJ2-7, the V gene TRBV14, with a possible D match to TRBD1 (6 bases). The germline V gene has CDR1 SGHDN and CDR2 FVKESK. CDR3 size: 15 residues. The CDR3 DNA is TGCGCCAGCAGCCAAGAGGGACACCTGCCCTACGAGCAGTACTTC. Translated: CASSQEGHLPYEQYF.

This clone has just a few counts. J is TRBJ2-1 and V is TRBV27; 11 bases fit TRBD1. The CDR3 sequence is 15 residues long. CDR1 is MNHEY and CDR2 is SMNVEV in the germline V gene (reference sequence). The J segment lost 6 bases and the V segment lost 6 bases, leaving 7 bases of the junction unmatched. In DNA, the CDR3 is TGTGCCAGCAGCCGGACAGGGGGCTCTCTCAATGAGCAGTTCTTC. Its translation is CASSRTGGSLNEQFF.

The chain joins TRBV19 to TRBJ1-5, with TRBD1 matching 9 bases. V lost 5 bases and J lost 6; bases outside the gene matches: 17. The CDR3 has 18 amino acids. Germline V gene sequence: CDR1 LNHDA, CDR2 SQIVND (reference sequence). CDR3 sequence reads: CASSPFLTPGQGTQPQHF. CDR3 in DNA: TGTGCCAGTAGTCCTTTCCTAACCCCGGGACAGGGAACTCAGCCCCAGCATTTT.

J is TRBJ2-5 and V is TRBV29-1, with 8 bases lining up with TRBD1. Germline V CDR1 and CDR2: SQVTM, ANQGSEA. V lost 5 bases to trimming and J lost 4 bases; unmatched junction nucleotides: 3. The CDR3 extends over 12 amino acids. This chain's CDR3 is CSVQGAGETQYF. The CDR3 region has the DNA TGCAGCGTTCAGGGGGCAGGAGAGACCCAGTACTTC.